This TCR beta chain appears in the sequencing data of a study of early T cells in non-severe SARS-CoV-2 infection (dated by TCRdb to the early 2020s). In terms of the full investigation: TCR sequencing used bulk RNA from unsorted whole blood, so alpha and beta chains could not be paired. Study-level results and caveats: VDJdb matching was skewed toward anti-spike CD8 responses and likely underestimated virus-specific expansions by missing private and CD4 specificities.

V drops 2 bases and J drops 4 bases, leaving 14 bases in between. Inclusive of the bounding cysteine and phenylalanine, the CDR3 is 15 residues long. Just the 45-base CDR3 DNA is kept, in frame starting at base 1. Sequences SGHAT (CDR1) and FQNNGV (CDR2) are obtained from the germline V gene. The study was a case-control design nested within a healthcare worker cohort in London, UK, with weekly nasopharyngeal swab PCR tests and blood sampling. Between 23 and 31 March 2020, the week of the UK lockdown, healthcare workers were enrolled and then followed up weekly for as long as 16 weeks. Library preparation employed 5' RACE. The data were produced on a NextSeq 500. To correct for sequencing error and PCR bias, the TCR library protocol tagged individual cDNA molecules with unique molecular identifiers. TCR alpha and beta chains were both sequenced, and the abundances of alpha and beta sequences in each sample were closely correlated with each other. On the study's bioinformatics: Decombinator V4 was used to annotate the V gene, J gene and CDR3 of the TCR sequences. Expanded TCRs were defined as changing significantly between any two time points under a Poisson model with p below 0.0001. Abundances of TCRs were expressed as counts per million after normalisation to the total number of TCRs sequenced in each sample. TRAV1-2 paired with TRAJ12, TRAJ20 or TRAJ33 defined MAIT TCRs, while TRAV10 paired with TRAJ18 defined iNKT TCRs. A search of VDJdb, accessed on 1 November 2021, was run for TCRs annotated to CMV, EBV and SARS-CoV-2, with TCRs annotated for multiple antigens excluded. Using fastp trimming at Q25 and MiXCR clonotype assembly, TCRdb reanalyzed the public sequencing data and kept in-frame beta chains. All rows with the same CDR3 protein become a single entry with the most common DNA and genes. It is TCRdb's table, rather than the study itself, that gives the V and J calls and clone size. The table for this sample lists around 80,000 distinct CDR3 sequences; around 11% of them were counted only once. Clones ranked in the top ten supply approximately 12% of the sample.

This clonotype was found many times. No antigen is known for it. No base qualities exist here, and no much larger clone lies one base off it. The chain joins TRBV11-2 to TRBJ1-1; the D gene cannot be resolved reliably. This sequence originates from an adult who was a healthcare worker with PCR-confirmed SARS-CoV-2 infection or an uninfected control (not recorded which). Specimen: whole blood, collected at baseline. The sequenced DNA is TGTGCCAGCAGCTTAAATGGTTGGATGAGCACTGAAGCTTTCTTT. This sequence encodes CASSLNGWMSTEAFF.